This TCR beta chain stems from a study of shared clonotypes between healthy human individuals (dated by TCRdb to about 2020). Background for the entire study: Three men and two women, aged 18 to 49 years, made up the cohort. The study deeply sequenced blood TCR repertoires of roughly five healthy adults to estimate repertoire size and the extent of clonotype sharing between individuals. To increase sequencing depth and limit assay-specific biases, different laboratories used diverse techniques to prepare libraries and sequence TCR repertoires. Each donor's leukapheresis produced roughly between roughly 0.85 and 10 billion PBMCs. For each donor, CD4 naive and CD4 memory were each run on three plates, CD8 naive on two plates, and CD8 memory on one plate. Here is what the overall study found, with its caveats: Sampling was restricted to blood, and TCR repertoires in tissues likely differ from the TCR repertoires found in blood. Across a handful of donors, 4.5% to 6.5% of naive CD4, approximately 3.6% of naive CD8, 2% to 2.5% of memory CD4, and over 0.35% of memory CD8 clonotypes were shared. Naive subsets generally had larger estimated clonotype richness than memory subsets. Pairwise subsampling indicated that sequencing depth was expected to affect the degree of clonotype sharing among donors. Because the study included a small number of donors, the genetic and exposure-history diversity represented was limited. Compared with non-shared clonotypes, clonotypes shared by all four sorted-subset donors had higher generation probabilities. Rarefaction of sorted-subset datasets indicated incomplete sequencing despite the large sequencing depth.

The donors were healthy, HIV-negative adults with no recently reported acute infections or vaccinations. Every donor was a Caucasian adult living in Nashville, Tennessee, USA. CD4+ T cells were enriched by magnetic negative selection, after which naive cells were positively selected on CD45RA and the negative fraction was taken as the memory subset. Blood was collected by leukapheresis, and PBMCs were isolated by Ficoll-Histopaque density gradient centrifugation and then cryopreserved in liquid nitrogen vapor phase. Analytical flow cytometry was used to check the purity and quantity of every magnetically sorted T cell population. Genomic DNA was isolated from each sorted fraction and quantified by UV absorbance on a Nanodrop 2000c. Using the deep immunoSEQ assay, TCR CDR3 regions were amplified from genomic DNA by multiplex PCR. Extracted genomic DNA from each cell subset was distributed evenly across all wells of several immunoSEQ 96-well plates, and each plate was treated as a replicate. For sorted subsets, each replicate PCR was loaded with 200 ng genomic DNA, equivalent to 25,000 to 35,000 T cell genomes. Purified libraries were measured with a Qubit 3.0 fluorometer, size-checked on a Bioanalyzer 2100, and measured again with the KAPA Library Quantification kit. Each immunoSEQ 96-well plate was sequenced on its own single-read 150-cycle Illumina NextSeq 550 flow cell. In the source study's methods: The immunoSEQ output contained only junctional sequences without quality scores, so filtering could not match that applied to full-length reads. Sequences were annotated with PyIR, a Python wrapper for IgBLAST v1.9, and V/J genes and CDR3 were assigned using IMGT germline references. Reads were removed for weak V/J assignments (E-value above 1e-6), missing CDR3, stop codons, out-of-frame junctions, or ambiguous translated residues. V3J clonotypes were defined as sequences sharing an identical inferred V gene, J gene, and CDR3 amino acid sequence. The percentage overlap between two repertoires was calculated by dividing the number of shared unique clonotypes by the size of the smaller repertoire. RTK rarefaction, the Chao1 estimator, and Recon v2.1 estimates of unobserved clonotypes were used to assess repertoire richness. OLGA was used to compute generation probabilities for all TCRbeta clonotypes that the gDNA method yielded from a handful of donors. As stored in TCRdb, this immuneACCESS dataset retains in-frame rearrangements with V and J assigned. A fraction of the clones does not appear; measured against another copy, unresolved V genes explain less than half of the discrepancy, and the remainder lacks a known reason. D and trimming were read from the DNA, whereas the V and J calls and clone size are those reported in that table. This sample holds approximately 2.1 million clones; approximately 95% were observed only once. The ten largest clones add up to under 0.45% of the sample.

CDR1 and CDR2, per the germline V gene, are SGDLS and YYNGEE. Relative to germline, V is 1 base shorter and J is 2 bases shorter, with 8 bases between their ends. Counted from cysteine to phenylalanine, this CDR3 has 14 amino acids. Of the read, only the CDR3 DNA is kept; its 42 bases are in frame from base 1. Points on this clone: Its antigen is still unknown. Qualities for individual bases were not recorded, and no much larger clone is one base off.

The sample was naive CD4+ T cells from PBMCs. Per the publication, the cell subset or site label means: CD45RA+ positively selected. This receptor chain uses TRBV9 and TRBJ2-3; no D segment can be confidently identified. This sequence originates from a man aged 18 to 29 in good health. Some clones in this sample may be carry-over from other donors' samples. The CDR3 here reads CASSVRHYTDTQYF. The nucleotide sequence is given as TGTGCCAGCAGCGTACGGCACTACACAGATACGCAGTATTTT.